The source of this T cell receptor beta chain is a study of blood T cell repertoires in COVID-19. Across the study: The study drew acute and convalescent COVID-19 samples from the United States, Italy and Spain. From T cells, B-cell-depleted T cells, or PBMCs came the material, which was cDNA or gDNA.

Seattle-derived patients entered the study during active infection and were followed longitudinally. This table comes from immunoSEQ multiplex PCR, and its TCRdb copy is limited to in-frame clones, with some not included. The data contain about 150,000 clones, around 87% of them singletons. The CDR3 is made up of 15 amino acids. Per germline, CDR1 SGHKS and CDR2 YYEKEE (reference sequence). The V gene end was trimmed by 4 bases and the J gene end by 3 bases; junction bases not matched to a gene: 5. The chain uses TRBV5-5 and TRBJ2-3; the match to TRBD2 covers 10 bases. The clonotype comes from an elderly woman with COVID-19, enrolled during active disease. What was sequenced was peripheral blood. CDR3 residues: CASSPGTSETDTQYF. The CDR3 DNA reads TGTGCCAGCAGCCCGGGGACTAGCGAAACAGATACGCAGTATTTT.